This TCR beta chain was found in a study of neurological immune-mediated disorders. Study-wide findings and caveats: Healthy controls had more TCR clonal expansion than multiple sclerosis, which showed the least, whereas HTLV-1-associated myelopathy showed the most.

The V gene end was trimmed by 0 bases and the J gene end by 4 bases; junction bases not matched to a gene: 6. The CDR3 has 15 residues. Germline V gene sequence: CDR1 SGHDT, CDR2 YYEEEE. Unsorted libraries were prepared from 2 million PBMCs held at -80 C. In its sample, this clonotype was seen many times. The antigen is not known. The cDNA was synthesized by 5'RACE incorporating 10-nucleotide random UMIs. TCRdb re-analysed the 5' RACE reads in MiXCR, keeping a single row per CDR3 protein. This sample has tens of thousands of distinct CDR3 sequences, with around a tenth found just once. The sequence came from a woman younger than 45 with HTLV-1-associated myelopathy (HAM/TSP). The V gene is TRBV5-6, the J gene TRBJ2-7; TRBD1 matches 8 bases. The sample taken for sequencing was PBMCs. The CDR3 sequence: CASSLDRGYIYEQYF. CDR3 DNA sequence: TGTGCCAGCAGCTTGGACAGGGGGTATATTTACGAGCAGTACTTC.